The entry below gives a single TCR beta chain sequence along with its context. Its antigen is currently unknown. The repertoire was sequenced with immunoSEQ multiplex PCR; TCRdb's copy has only in-frame clones and lacks some. The sample lists more than 20,000 clones; about 80% were seen once. The sample is drawn from a study of CD4 T cells in relation to SARS-CoV-2 and coronaviruses. Before the COVID-19 pandemic, during about 2010-2018, CD4+ T cells were taken from unexposed donors. Isolation of CD4+ T cells took place after approximately 11 days in culture. The CDR3 covers 13 residues. Germline V gene lookup returns CDR1 SGHNT and CDR2 YENEEA. The V end was cut by 1 base, the J end by 6 bases, with 7 bases between.

Material for sequencing was CD4+ T cells from PBMCs, cultured in vitro. This sequence originates from a human donor in good health. This rearrangement joins TRBV11-3 to TRBJ2-1; unclear D gene. The CDR3 nucleotides read TGTGCCAGCAGCTTAGCAGAGGCCAATGAGCAGTTCTTC. Its translation is CASSLAEANEQFF.